These 23 T cell receptor beta chains came from one sample sequenced in a study of T cell responses to AZD1222 COVID-19 vaccine. TCRdb keeps only in-frame clones here, not all; method: immunoSEQ multiplex PCR. The data contain 60,000 to 75,000 clones, about 87% of them singletons. Sequenced here: peripheral blood, sampled on day 0 of AZD1222 vaccination. The receptors originated from an adult in good health.

The CDR3 DNA reads TGTGCCAGCTCAACAAACAGGGACACTGAAGCTTTCTTT. Residues: CASSTNRDTEAFF. The J gene is TRBJ1-1, the V gene TRBV18, with D possibly being TRBD1 (6 bases). This CDR3 contains 13 residues. CDR1 is KGHSH, CDR2 LQKENI, per germline. V lost 5 bases and J 3 bases, leaving 10 bases between the germline ends.

This clone was seen a single time. This chain uses TRBV11-2 with TRBJ1-1; tentative D call: TRBD1 (5 bases). CDR3 length equals 14 residues. The V and J ends lost 2 bases and 6 bases respectively, with 13 bases between them. The germline CDR1 and CDR2 sequences are SGHAT and FQNNGV. The CDR3 DNA follows: TGTGCCAGCAGCTTAAGGGGATCTGGGCCTGAAGCTTTCTTT. Its translation is CASSLRGSGPEAFF.

This sequence joins TRBV9 and TRBJ2-5, with D unclear. V lost 0 bases and J lost 4, with 10 bases in between. Germline V gene sequence: CDR1 SGDLS, CDR2 YYNGEE. CDR3 length equals 14 residues. The CDR3 DNA sequence: TGTGCCAGCAGCGTAGGACCCGCTTCAGAGACCCAGTACTTC. Its translation: CASSVGPASETQYF. Full variable domain (missing parts from reference TRBV9 and TRBJ2-5): DSGVTQTPKHLITATGQRVTLRCSPRSGDLSVYWYQQSLDQGLQFLIQYYNGEERAKGNILERFSAQQFPDLHSELNLSSLELGDSALYFCASSVGPASETQYFGPGTRLLVL.

J is TRBJ2-5 and V is TRBV6-1; D perhaps matches TRBD1 (5 bases). V shed 0 bases and J shed 2 bases, with 10 bases lying between them. The CDR3 is 15 residues long. CDR1 is MNHNS and CDR2 is SASEGT in the germline V gene. The CDR3: CASSEAQGRQETQYF. The CDR3 nucleotides are TGTGCCAGCAGTGAAGCGCAGGGTCGACAAGAGACCCAGTACTTC.

In its sample, this clone was seen a few times. The CDR3 reads CATSIQGYTEAFF. The CDR3 bases are TGTGCCACCAGCATACAGGGATACACTGAAGCTTTCTTT. The J gene is TRBJ1-1, the V gene TRBV15, with D possibly TRBD1 on 6 matching bases. V dropped 4 bases and J dropped 3 bases, with 9 bases sitting between them. This CDR3 comprises 13 residues. Germline V gene sequence: CDR1 LNHNV, CDR2 YYDKDF (reference sequence).

The chain couples TRBV6-5 to TRBJ2-1; D might be TRBD2 (7 bases). The CDR3 runs to 15 residues. The V end was cut by 8 bases, the J end by 7 bases, with 21 bases between. Germline lookup yields CDR1 MNHEY and CDR2 SVGAGI. The CDR3 loop is CASGLLGGGRNEQFF. CDR3 DNA sequence: TGTGCCAGCGGTCTTCTAGGGGGGGGGCGTAATGAGCAGTTCTTC.

This chain joins TRBV7-9 and TRBJ1-4; TRBD1 matches at 8 bases. CDR1 is SEHNR, CDR2 FQNEAQ, per germline (reference sequence). V gave up 4 bases and J gave up 8 bases; unmatched junction bases: 12. The CDR3 spans 16 residues. This CDR3 is CASSSSRTGRGEKLFF. CDR3 sequence (DNA): TGTGCCAGCAGCTCATCCAGGACAGGGAGGGGAGAAAAACTGTTTTTT.

This clone was seen only once. The chain employs TRBV6-5 and TRBJ2-3, with 7 bases matching TRBD2. V gave up 7 bases and J gave up 2 bases; unmatched junction bases: 6. Per the germline V gene, CDR1 is MNHEY and CDR2 is SVGAGI. This CDR3 contains 14 residues. The CDR3 DNA sequence: TGTGCCAGCAATAGGCGGGGGATCACAGATACGCAGTATTTT. Its translation is CASNRRGITDTQYF.

This sequence joins TRBV7-2 and TRBJ1-1; no reliable D call. V was clipped by 3 bases and J by 1 base, with 6 bases between them. From germline, CDR1 is SGHTA and CDR2 FQGNSA. The CDR3 has 13 amino acids. The CDR3 DNA is TGTGCCAGCAGCTTTGCACCGAACACTGAAGCTTTCTTT. As protein: CASSFAPNTEAFF.

The rearrangement uses TRBV5-4 and TRBJ2-2; D is unresolved. Trimming stripped 6 bases from V and 7 bases from J, with 13 bases between. The CDR3 runs to 13 residues. The germline V gene has CDR1 SGHNT and CDR2 YYREEE (reference sequence). CDR3 residues: CASTVRVGGELFF. For the CDR3, the DNA is TGTGCCAGCACTGTAAGGGTTGGCGGGGAGCTGTTTTTT.

V usage is TRBV7-3 and J usage is TRBJ2-1, with TRBD2 identical over 12 bases. The V gene end was trimmed by 5 bases and the J gene end by 0 bases; junction bases not matched to a gene: 11. The CDR3 extends over 19 amino acids. The V gene's germline CDR1 is SGHTA and CDR2 FQGTGA. Here the CDR3 DNA reads TGTGCCAGCAGCCCCGCCACTAGCGGGGGGCGGGGCTCCTACAATGAGCAGTTCTTC. It encodes CASSPATSGGRGSYNEQFF. The entire variable domain, with the rest obtained from reference TRBV7-3 and TRBJ2-1, is as follows: GAGVSQTPSNKVTEKGKYVELRCDPISGHTALYWYRQSLGQGPEFLIYFQGTGAADDSGLPNDRFFAVRPEGSVSTLKIQRTERGDSAVYLCASSPATSGGRGSYNEQFFGPGTRLTVL.

This chain joins TRBV18 and TRBJ1-3; D may be TRBD1 (5 bases). Trimming shortened V by 2 bases and J by 6 bases, and 26 bases separated the two germline ends. Germline V gives CDR1 KGHSH, CDR2 LQKENI. The CDR3 has 19 amino acids. The CDR3 spells CASSPNRVTGLISPNTIYF. The CDR3 nucleotides read TGTGCCAGCTCACCAAACCGCGTAACAGGCCTCATCTCCCCAAACACCATATATTTT.

This chain connects TRBV19 to TRBJ1-4; D is unclear. Germline values: CDR1 LNHDA, CDR2 SQIVND (reference sequence). This CDR3 contains 16 residues. V dropped 2 bases and J dropped 5 bases, with 15 bases sitting between them. CDR3 nucleotides: TGTGCCAGTAGTATAAATCCGACGCGAAAGAATGAAAAACTGTTTTTT. Translation gives CASSINPTRKNEKLFF.

The V and J genes are TRBV12-3 or TRBV12-4 and TRBJ1-4; D uncertain. The CDR3 has 13 residues. V lost 7 bases to trimming and J lost 8 bases, with 14 bases between them. This chain's CDR3 is CASTTSSYEKLFF. The CDR3 DNA reads as TGTGCCAGCACCACAAGCTCGTACGAAAAACTGTTTTTT.

This chain joins TRBV10-3 and TRBJ2-3, with D possibly being TRBD2 (6 bases). Trimming pared 3 bases from V and 2 bases from J, leaving 15 bases between. The CDR3 loop spans 16 amino acids. In germline, CDR1 is ENHRY, CDR2 SYGVKD. The CDR3 sequence: CAISEAAGLHTDTQYF. DNA for the CDR3: TGTGCCATCAGTGAAGCCGCGGGACTCCACACAGATACGCAGTATTTT.

The chain carries TRBV10-3 and TRBJ1-1, with unresolved D. This CDR3 has 12 residues. Trimming removed 1 base at V and 6 bases at J, with 6 bases between. From germline, CDR1 is ENHRY and CDR2 SYGVKD. The CDR3 sequence is CAISEYLAEAFF. The CDR3 DNA sequence: TGTGCCATCAGTGAGTATCTCGCTGAAGCTTTCTTT.

The genes are TRBV6-5 and TRBJ1-1; D is unresolved. CDR1 is MNHEY and CDR2 is SVGAGI in the germline V gene. V was shortened by 6 bases and J by 0 bases, with 14 bases between the two germline ends. CDR3 size: 15 residues. The CDR3 reads CASSNVRRMNTEAFF. CDR3 in DNA: TGTGCCAGCAGCAACGTGAGACGGATGAACACTGAAGCTTTCTTT.

This clone was recorded once. The V call is TRBV5-4, the J call TRBJ2-5; tentative D call: TRBD2 (6 bases). Germline V lookup: CDR1 SGHNT, CDR2 YYREEE (reference sequence). The CDR3 length is 14 residues. V lost 3 bases to trimming and J lost 1 base, with 10 bases between them. This chain's CDR3 is CASSSGGTQETQYF. DNA of the CDR3: TGTGCCAGCAGCTCCGGGGGTACCCAAGAGACCCAGTACTTC.

The rearrangement links TRBV3-1 (or the pseudogene TRBV3-2) to TRBJ2-3; perhaps TRBD1 as D (5 bases). The V end lost 1 base, the J end lost 2 bases, and 10 bases lay between the germline ends. Germline V gene lookup returns CDR1 LGHDT and CDR2 YNNKEL (reference sequence). The CDR3 has 15 amino acids. CDR3 DNA: TGTGCCAGCAGCCAAGCGCAGGGTGTCACAGATACGCAGTATTTT. This translates into CASSQAQGVTDTQYF.

The CDR3 DNA is TGTGCCAGTAGTTGGCAGAGGAACACTGAAGCTTTCTTT. Translated: CASSWQRNTEAFF. The chain couples TRBV19 to TRBJ1-1; D is ambiguous. The germline V gene has CDR1 LNHDA and CDR2 SQIVND (reference sequence). Deletions cut 5 bases from V and 1 base from J, with 8 bases between. The CDR3 is made up of 13 amino acids. Full variable domain (rest looked up from reference TRBV19 and TRBJ1-1): DGGITQSPKYLFRKEGQNVTLSCEQNLNHDAMYWYRQDPGQGLRLIYYSQIVNDFQKGDIAEGYSVSREKKESFPLTVTSAQKNPTAFYLCASSWQRNTEAFFGQGTRLTVV.

The chain recombines TRBV6-5 with TRBJ1-5; D remains unclear. Trimming took 10 bases from V and 0 from J, leaving 13 bases between them. This CDR3 is 14 amino acids long. CDR1 is MNHEY, CDR2 SVGAGI, per germline. CDR3 protein: CATWPRDSNQPQHF. The CDR3 DNA reads TGTGCCACCTGGCCGAGGGATAGCAATCAGCCCCAGCATTTT.

This chain links TRBV2 with TRBJ2-1; D unclear. The CDR3 consists of 16 residues. Trimming pared 1 base from V and 2 bases from J, leaving 12 bases between. Germline CDR1 SNHLY, CDR2 FYNNEI. CDR3 loop: CASSEGVAVTYNEQFF. The CDR3 region has the DNA TGTGCCAGCAGTGAAGGGGTGGCCGTCACCTACAATGAGCAGTTCTTC.

The chain uses TRBV9 and TRBJ2-3; D not certain. Between the trimmed V and J ends, which lost 0 bases and 8 bases, there was a span of 16 bases. CDR1 is SGDLS and CDR2 is YYNGEE in the germline V gene. This CDR3 is 15 amino acids long. The chain's CDR3 is CASSVVGALQATQYF. The CDR3, as DNA: TGTGCCAGCAGCGTAGTTGGTGCCCTGCAGGCTACGCAGTATTTT.